The 9 T cell receptor beta chains given below trace back to one sample, sequenced in a study of T cell responses to AZD1222 COVID-19 vaccine. The data were produced by immunoSEQ multiplex PCR, yet TCRdb's version contains in-frame clones alone and is incomplete. The top ten clones hold 15% of a sample with 100,000 to 120,000 clones, roughly 90% of them seen once. This specimen consisted of peripheral blood, obtained 28 days after the second AZD1222 dose. The receptors derive from an adult who received the AZD1222 COVID-19 vaccine.

V usage is TRBV6-1 and J usage is TRBJ2-7; 7 nucleotides line up with TRBD1. The CDR3 is 15 residues long. After removal of 5 bases from V and 0 bases from J, the junction contained 7 bases not matched to a gene. Germline-derived CDR1 and CDR2 are MNHNS and SASEGT. Here the CDR3 reads CASSPLTGSSYEQYF. In nucleotides, the CDR3 is TGTGCCAGCAGTCCCCTGACAGGGAGCTCCTACGAGCAGTACTTC.

This clone was seen a few times. The chain is built from TRBV28 and TRBJ1-1; weak D call: TRBD1 (5 bases). CDR1 is MDHEN and CDR2 is SYDVKM in the germline V gene. Trimming took off 6 bases at V and 0 bases at J, with 14 bases between the two ends. The length of the CDR3 is 15 residues. Written as DNA, the CDR3 is TGTGCCAGCAGAGCCCCGACAGTTATGAACACTGAAGCTTTCTTT. It is translated as CASRAPTVMNTEAFF.

V gene TRBV19 combines with J gene TRBJ2-7; maybe TRBD2 (5 bases). The CDR3 consists of 16 residues. Per germline, CDR1 LNHDA and CDR2 SQIVND (reference sequence). Trimming removed 5 bases from V and 0 bases from J, with 17 bases in between. CDR3 sequence (DNA): TGTGCCAGTAGTCCTTTCCTCGGACTGGACTCCTACGAGCAGTACTTC. It codes for CASSPFLGLDSYEQYF.

This rearrangement joins TRBV7-2 to TRBJ2-7; D unclear. Germline-derived CDR1 and CDR2 are SGHTA and FQGNSA. This CDR3 is 10 amino acids long. V gave up 5 bases and J gave up 6 bases, with 5 bases separating them. Here the CDR3 DNA reads TGTGCCAGCAGCCCCCCCGAGCAGTACTTC. This translates into CASSPPEQYF.

This clone has just a few counts. The chain employs TRBV11-2 and TRBJ2-5; no definite D call. The germline V gene encodes CDR1 SGHAT and CDR2 FQNNGV. V lost 3 bases and J 3 bases, leaving 8 bases between the germline ends. This CDR3 has 13 residues. CDR3 loop: CASSFERKETQYF. Here the CDR3 DNA reads TGTGCCAGCAGCTTTGAGCGCAAAGAGACCCAGTACTTC.

The chain links TRBV6-1 to TRBJ2-2, with TRBD2 matching 7 bases. Per germline, CDR1 MNHNS and CDR2 SASEGT. The CDR3 has 14 amino acids. The trim removed 2 bases at V and 6 bases at J, leaving 3 bases unmatched. This CDR3 reads CASSERGGAGELFF. CDR3 coding DNA: TGTGCCAGCAGTGAACGTGGGGGGGCCGGGGAGCTGTTTTTT.

The V call is TRBV2, the J call TRBJ1-3; D gene unclear. Trimming stripped 3 bases from V and 0 bases from J, with 12 bases between. Germline loops: CDR1 SNHLY, CDR2 FYNNEI. CDR3 size: 16 residues. CDR3 residues: CASSDMDVRSGNTIYF. The DNA of the CDR3 is TGTGCCAGCAGTGACATGGACGTCCGCTCTGGAAACACCATATATTTT. Complete variable domain (other parts from reference TRBV2 and TRBJ1-3): EPEVTQTPSHQVTQMGQEVILRCVPISNHLYFYWYRQILGQKVEFLVSFYNNEISEKSEIFDDQFSVERPDGSNFTLKIRSTKLEDSAMYFCASSDMDVRSGNTIYFGEGSWLTVV.

The chain joins TRBV5-4 to TRBJ2-7, with 7 bases fitting TRBD1. The germline CDR1 and CDR2 sequences are SGHNT and YYREEE (reference sequence). The CDR3 covers 14 residues. The ends lost 4 bases at V and 3 bases at J; junction bases unmatched: 7. The CDR3 DNA is TGTGCCAGCAGCCCACCGGGACAGAGCTACGAGCAGTACTTC. This translates into CASSPPGQSYEQYF.

The rearrangement joins TRBV7-9 to TRBJ1-5; 7 bases match TRBD1. CDR1 and CDR2 from the germline V gene are SEHNR and FQNEAQ (reference sequence). The CDR3 covers 17 residues. Trimming cost V 4 bases and J 1 base; bases outside gene matches: 10. For the CDR3, the DNA is TGTGCCAGCAGCTCAGACTCTGAGACAGGGAGCAATCAGCCCCAGCATTTT. Translated: CASSSDSETGSNQPQHF. The variable domain in full, completed from reference TRBV7-9 and TRBJ1-5, reads DTGVSQNPRHKITKRGQNVTFRCDPISEHNRLYWYRQTLGQGPEFLTYFQNEAQLEKSRLLSDRFSAERPKGSFSTLEIQRTEQGDSAMYLCASSSDSETGSNQPQHFGDGTRLSIL.